This entry concerns a single TCR beta chain. Antigen: not known. This record comes from a study of T cell responses to AZD1222 COVID-19 vaccine. Whole-study context: Samples with a second dose at about 4 or about 12 weeks were pooled together. Points from the study as a whole: Baseline seropositives among AZD1222 recipients totaled only six. Repertoire collection took place solely once the T cell response had peaked. Targets within unmutated variant regions were reportedly found for nearly half of spike-specific TCRs.

The CDR3 is 15 amino acids. J was trimmed by 7 bases and V by 0 bases; bases with no gene match: 7. Looked up from germline, CDR1 is SGHAT and CDR2 is FQNNGV. Profiled with immunoSEQ multiplex PCR; TCRdb holds only in-frame clones, not every one. The sample has about 150,000 clones; about nine tenths are singletons. The sequence came from an adult in good health. The V and J genes are TRBV11-2 and TRBJ2-7; 9 positions match TRBD2. Specimen: peripheral blood, collected on day 0 of AZD1222 vaccination. The CDR3, as DNA: TGTGCCAGCAGCTTAGATCTGATTAGCGGGGGTGAGCAGTACTTC. It codes for CASSLDLISGGEQYF.